This entry concerns a single T cell receptor (beta chain). Recruited during active infection, patients (from Seattle) were subsequently followed longitudinally. These data originate in a study of blood T cell repertoires in COVID-19. The repertoire was sequenced with immunoSEQ multiplex PCR; TCRdb's copy has only in-frame clones and lacks some. This table has approximately 300,000 clones, 85% to 90% appearing once. Germline V gene lookup returns CDR1 SGHTA and CDR2 FQGTGA. V lost 1 base to trimming and J lost 7 bases, with 11 bases between them. The CDR3 contains 13 residues. The chain is built from TRBV7-3 and TRBJ2-7; tentative D call: TRBD1 (6 bases). Sequenced: peripheral blood. This receptor was taken from a woman aged 25 to 39 with COVID-19, enrolled during active disease. The CDR3 DNA sequence: TGTGCCAGCAGCTTAAGAGGCAGGGGTGAGCAGTACTTC. Its protein product is CASSLRGRGEQYF.